The present T cell receptor beta chain was sequenced within a study of CD8 T cells in Susac syndrome. The CDR3 runs to 11 residues. The V gene lost 4 bases and the J gene lost 2 bases, with 3 bases spanning the gap. Germline V gives CDR1 SNHLY, CDR2 FYNNEI. cDNA came from roughly 0.47 to 1 ug RNA primed by random hexamers. One entry per CDR3 protein, called by TCRdb with MiXCR from the immunoSEQ multiplex PCR reads. The sample consists of under 150,000 distinct CDR3 sequences, around 91% of them appearing once. Sequencing used CD8+ T cells from PBMCs. V and J are TRBV2 and TRBJ2-7; D is ambiguous. The TCR sequence derives from a human donor with multiple sclerosis. CDR3 in DNA: TGTGCCAGCAGTGGGCCCTACGAGCAGTACTTC. It specifies CASSGPYEQYF.